This T cell receptor beta chain was identified in a study of T cells in Graves' hyperthyroidism and ophthalmopathy. Germline V lookup: CDR1 SGHTA, CDR2 FQGNSA. The V gene lost 6 bases and the J gene lost 9 bases, with 15 bases spanning the gap. The CDR3 covers 14 residues. Researchers took RNA transcripts and amplified the TCR beta CDR3 regions from them. An initial round of RT-PCR targeting the TCR CDR3 relied on the HTBI primer set. TCRdb passed the multiplex PCR reads through MiXCR, listing each CDR3 protein once. The sample records 300,000 to 500,000 distinct CDR3 sequences, about 15% being singletons. This clonotype was observed a few times.

This TCR was sampled from a woman aged 25 to 39 with Graves' hyperthyroidism. This rearrangement joins TRBV7-2 to TRBJ1-6, with D hard to call. Sequenced: blood. The CDR3 is CASRPQTTRSPLHF. CDR3 nucleotide sequence: TGTGCCAGCAGACCGCAAACAACGCGTTCACCCCTCCACTTT.